Presented here are 11 T cell receptor beta chains from one specimen sequenced in a study of blood T cells in healthy people across ages. PCR was performed a second time for about 6 to 12 cycles using a sample-barcoded 5' primer and a J-beta primer mix. MiXCR, applied by TCRdb to the 5' RACE reads, yields one record per CDR3 protein. Here the sample spans around 1,600,000 distinct CDR3 sequences, 42% being singletons. The sequencing sample was made of blood. These receptors were obtained from a young woman in good health.

In DNA, the CDR3 is TGCGCCAGCAGCCAAGATACAGCAAGTATAGCCTACAATGAGCAGTTCTTC. Amino acid sequence: CASSQDTASIAYNEQFF. This rearrangement joins TRBV4-1 to TRBJ2-1, with no clear D. The germline V and J ends were trimmed by 0 bases and 2 bases, with 14 bases remaining between them. Germline assignment: CDR1 MGHRA and CDR2 YSYEKL. This CDR3 spans 17 amino acids.

The chain combines TRBV6-1 with TRBJ2-3; tentatively, D is TRBD1 (5 bases). Per germline, CDR1 MNHNS and CDR2 SASEGT. The CDR3 covers 13 residues. V lost 7 bases to trimming and J lost 2 bases, with 10 bases between them. CDR3 in amino acids: CASNRLHTDTQYF. The DNA of the CDR3 is TGTGCCAGCAACAGGCTACACACAGATACGCAGTATTTT.

The sample holds a few counts of this clonotype. This sequence joins TRBV20-1 and TRBJ2-3; the match to TRBD1 covers 11 bases. The CDR3 runs to 13 residues. V shed 8 bases and J 3 bases; nucleotides not matched to a gene: 4. Germline V gene sequence: CDR1 DFQATT, CDR2 SNEGSKA (reference sequence). CDR3 residues: CSSGQGATDTQYF. The CDR3 coding sequence is TGCAGTAGTGGACAGGGGGCTACAGATACGCAGTATTTT.

The chain carries TRBV6-2 or TRBV6-3 and TRBJ2-7; TRBD1 agrees at 8 bases. Germline-derived CDR1 and CDR2 are MNHEY and SVGEGT. The CDR3 has 14 residues. Trimming took 5 bases from V and 3 from J; bases not matched to a gene: 6. CDR3 amino acids: CASSGRTGFYEQYF. CDR3 bases: TGTGCCAGCAGTGGCAGGACAGGGTTCTACGAGCAGTACTTC.

This chain joins TRBV7-2 and TRBJ2-1; 12 nucleotides line up with TRBD2. V lost 8 bases to trimming and J lost 6 bases; unmatched junction nucleotides: 11. The CDR3 totals 16 residues. The V gene's germline CDR1 is SGHTA and CDR2 FQGNSA. In nucleotides, the CDR3 is TGTGCCAGCGGCCAAAGGACTAGCGGGGTTGGCAATGAGCAGTTCTTC. As protein: CASGQRTSGVGNEQFF.

The chain couples TRBV11-2 to TRBJ2-5, with D possibly TRBD2 on 6 matching bases. V shed 4 bases and J shed 9 bases, with 12 bases lying between them. Germline V gene sequence: CDR1 SGHAT, CDR2 FQNNGV. The length of the CDR3 is 12 residues. The CDR3 nucleotides are TGTGCCAGCAGCTACCTGGGGGAGGCCCAGTACTTC. Its translation: CASSYLGEAQYF.

The chain links TRBV11-2 to TRBJ1-4, with 8 bases lining up with TRBD1. From germline, CDR1 is SGHAT and CDR2 FQNNGV. With 5 bases clipped from V and 10 bases from J, the junction kept 6 bases outside the gene matches. The CDR3 covers 13 residues. CDR3 nucleotides: TGTGCCAGCAGCCTTCCCGACAGGGGAAAACTGTTTTTT. This encodes CASSLPDRGKLFF.

There are a few counts of this clonotype. The chain has TRBV10-3 and TRBJ2-1; tentatively, D is TRBD1 (6 bases). Looked up from germline, CDR1 is ENHRY and CDR2 is SYGVKD. Trimming pared 9 bases from V and 3 bases from J, leaving 12 bases between. The CDR3 runs 13 residues. In DNA form, the CDR3 reads TGTGCCATAAGACAGGAATTCTACAATGAGCAGTTCTTC. Translating gives CAIRQEFYNEQFF.

The chain is built from TRBV5-1 and TRBJ1-1, with TRBD1 matching over 7 bases. This CDR3 has 14 amino acids. Germline CDR1 SGHRS, CDR2 YFSETQ. V was pared by 5 bases and J by 5 bases, with 9 bases of the junction left unmatched. The CDR3 DNA is TGCGCCAGCAGAAGAGGGGGCGGGGGGACTGAAGCTTTCTTT. Protein product: CASRRGGGGTEAFF.

This chain joins TRBV4-3 and TRBJ1-4; 9 nucleotides agree with TRBD1. V trimming: 1 base; J trimming: 6 bases; junction bases outside the gene matches: 3. Germline CDR1 and CDR2: LGHNA and YSLEER. The CDR3 contains 15 residues. The CDR3 reads CASSQAGQGDEKLFF. The CDR3 DNA reads TGCGCCAGCAGCCAAGCGGGACAGGGCGATGAAAAACTGTTTTTT.

Concerning this clonotype: One end of the junction varies from germline; a read error may be responsible. CDR3 sequence (DNA): TGTGCCGGCAGCGGGAGAATGACAGATACGCAGTATTTT. As protein: CAGSGRMTDTQYF. The V and J genes are TRBV28 and TRBJ2-3, with 8 positions matching TRBD2. Germline CDR1 MDHEN, CDR2 SYDVKM. The CDR3 has 13 residues. Full variable domain (rest looked up from reference TRBV28 and TRBJ2-3): DVKVTQSSRYLVKRTGEKVFLECVQDMDHENMFWYRQDPGLGLRLIYFSYDVKMKEKGDIPEGYSVSREKKERFSLILESASTNQTSMYLCAGSGRMTDTQYFGPGTRLTVL.